A selection of T cell receptor beta chains follows, all from one sample in a study of early T cells in non-severe SARS-CoV-2 infection. TCRdb re-called the 5' RACE reads through MiXCR, storing one row per CDR3 protein. The data show tens of thousands of distinct CDR3 sequences, about 4% seen once. The sequencing input was whole blood. The source is an adult who was a healthcare worker with PCR-confirmed SARS-CoV-2 infection or an uninfected control (not recorded which). Both conserved end residues are part of each CDR3. A D gene is named only where the DNA matches it firmly. Clone sizes are given selectively: once, few, many, or a class where the clone is expanded.

j_call | v_call | clone_size | d_call | cdr3_aa | cdr3_nt
TRBJ1-2 | TRBV2 | few | TRBD1 | CASSPDRLYRVNYGYTF | TGTGCCAGCAGTCCGGACAGGCTTTATCGCGTTAACTATGGCTACACCTTC
TRBJ2-6 | TRBV2 | many | NA | CASTPRSGANVLTF | TGTGCCAGCACCCCCCGCTCTGGGGCCAACGTCCTGACTTTC
TRBJ1-1 | TRBV7-6 | many | TRBD1 | CASSERTGPAFF | TGTGCCAGCAGCGAAAGGACAGGGCCAGCTTTCTTT
TRBJ1-3 | TRBV9 | few | TRBD1 | CASSAQGASGNTIYF | TGTGCCAGCAGCGCACAGGGGGCCTCTGGAAACACCATATATTTT
TRBJ2-7 | TRBV29-1 | many | NA | CSVLNPRTSYEQYF | TGCAGCGTCCTAAACCCGCGCACCTCCTACGAGCAGTACTTC
TRBJ2-3 | TRBV29-1 | many | NA | CSVVAEISTDTQYF | TGCAGCGTCGTAGCGGAAATCTCCACAGATACGCAGTATTTT
TRBJ1-2 | TRBV14 | few | NA | CASSPSGSFGYTF | TGTGCCAGCAGCCCTTCAGGGTCTTTTGGCTACACCTTC
TRBJ2-2 | TRBV6-1 | many | NA | CASSGTPGTNTGELFF | TGTGCCAGCAGTGGAACGCCCGGTACGAACACCGGGGAGCTGTTTTTT
TRBJ2-7 | TRBV20-1 | few | TRBD2 | CSARTSGAYEQYF | TGCAGTGCTAGGACTAGCGGGGCCTACGAGCAGTACTTC
TRBJ1-6 | TRBV19 | NA | NA | CASSIRTGTNSPLHF | TGTGCCAGTAGTATAAGAACGGGGACTAATTCACCCCTCCACTTT
TRBJ2-1 | TRBV11-3 | many | TRBD2 | CASSLDGREGLNEQFF | TGTGCCAGCAGCTTAGATGGACGGGAGGGCCTTAATGAGCAGTTCTTC